The clone carrying this TCR beta chain was seen a handful of times. Its specificity is not known. This specimen belongs to a study of beta chain features in type 1 diabetes. Study background: The patients were much like the healthy donors in age, gender and cell yields. Study results and caveats: Possible PCR preference for shorter templates applied equally to patients and controls. Type 1 diabetes patients had VDJ junctions that carried fewer insertions and more deletions.

The CDR3 covers 18 residues. V was pared by 4 bases and J by 5 bases, with 18 bases of the junction left unmatched. Germline CDR1 is SNHLY and CDR2 is FYNNEI. All of the isolated RNA was reverse transcribed, so expressed TCRB transcripts were sequenced. Only in-frame clones appear in the TCRdb table, and some are missing; sequencing was by immunoSEQ multiplex PCR. The sample lists over 15,000 clones; 40% to 45% were seen once. Cells sorted by CD45RO/CCR7/CD25/CD127/CD95/CD27 comprised CD4+ naive, central memory, regulatory and stem cell-like memory cells. The sequence was collected from a woman aged 40-49 years in good health. The rearrangement links TRBV2 to TRBJ1-2; 8 nucleotides match TRBD1. Sample: stem cell memory CD4+ T cells from blood. The CDR3 here is CASSAARGGQGRKYGYTF. The CDR3 DNA reads TGTGCCAGCAGTGCCGCTCGGGGAGGACAGGGAAGAAAGTATGGCTACACCTTC.